Below, 24 T cell receptor beta chains from the same sample are listed, as sequenced in a study of T cells in narcolepsy. Generated by immunoSEQ multiplex PCR, the TCRdb table keeps only in-frame clones and is missing some. The sample consists of some 37,000 clones, about 85% of them appearing once. The sample comprised CD45RA- memory CD4+ T cells from PBMCs. These TCRs come from a human donor with narcolepsy.

The chain is built from TRBV7-3 and TRBJ2-2; a weak D match, TRBD2 (5 bases). Trimming left V 5 bases short and J 9 bases short, with 10 bases between. The CDR3 sequence is 12 residues long. Germline CDR1 SGHTA, CDR2 FQGTGA. CDR3 region: CASSPSGRELFF. The CDR3 DNA sequence: TGTGCCAGCAGCCCCTCGGGAAGGGAGCTGTTTTTT.

This chain uses TRBV14 with TRBJ2-7; the match to TRBD1 covers 8 bases. V trimming: 3 bases; J trimming: 6 bases; junction bases outside the gene matches: 7. Germline assignment: CDR1 SGHDN and CDR2 FVKESK. This CDR3 contains 14 residues. CDR3 sequence: CASSQQGAWAEQYF. DNA for the CDR3: TGTGCCAGCAGCCAGCAGGGGGCCTGGGCCGAGCAGTACTTC.

V and J are TRBV7-3 and TRBJ2-1; 10 positions match TRBD2. Germline V gene lookup returns CDR1 SGHTA and CDR2 FQGTGA. J lost 9 bases, V lost 4 bases, and 3 bases had no gene match. CDR3 length: 13 amino acids. CDR3 DNA sequence: TGTGCCAGCAGCTCGGGACTAGCGCGTGAGCAGTTCTTC. Protein sequence: CASSSGLAREQFF. The complete variable domain, with remaining parts taken from reference TRBV7-3 and TRBJ2-1, reads GAGVSQTPSNKVTEKGKYVELRCDPISGHTALYWYRQSLGQGPEFLIYFQGTGAADDSGLPNDRFFAVRPEGSVSTLKIQRTERGDSAVYLCASSSGLAREQFFGPGTRLTVL.

This chain joins TRBV5-1 and TRBJ1-4, with TRBD1 identical over 10 bases. The trim removed 4 bases at V and 8 bases at J, leaving 5 bases unmatched. The CDR3 extends over 14 amino acids. The V gene's germline CDR1 is SGHRS and CDR2 YFSETQ. For the CDR3, the DNA is TGCGCCAGCAGCCAGGGACAGGGGATGGAAAAACTGTTTTTT. Translation: CASSQGQGMEKLFF.

This CDR3 reads CASSEAPGLRGDTEAFF. The DNA for the CDR3 is TGTGCCAGCAGCGAAGCCCCGGGACTCAGGGGTGACACTGAAGCTTTCTTT. This chain links TRBV9 with TRBJ1-1; perhaps TRBD1 as D (6 bases). CDR1 is SGDLS, CDR2 YYNGEE, per germline. Trimming pared 3 bases from V and 3 bases from J, leaving 21 bases between. This CDR3 is built from 17 residues. The complete variable domain, with remaining parts taken from reference TRBV9 and TRBJ1-1, reads DSGVTQTPKHLITATGQRVTLRCSPRSGDLSVYWYQQSLDQGLQFLIQYYNGEERAKGNILERFSAQQFPDLHSELNLSSLELGDSALYFCASSEAPGLRGDTEAFFGQGTRLTVV.

The sample holds a few counts of this clone. The CDR3 nucleotides are TGTGCCAGCAGCTTCAGGACAGGGGGCACGGGAGGAGAGACCCAGTACTTC. Its translation: CASSFRTGGTGGETQYF. V usage is TRBV5-6 and J usage is TRBJ2-5; TRBD1 agrees at 11 bases. The CDR3 runs to 17 residues. The germline V gene encodes CDR1 SGHDT and CDR2 YYEEEE. The ends lost 2 bases at V and 4 bases at J; junction bases unmatched: 10.

The J gene is TRBJ2-7, the V gene TRBV27; D is unresolved. V dropped 3 bases and J dropped 4 bases, with 10 bases sitting between them. This CDR3 comprises 13 residues. Germline V gene lookup returns CDR1 MNHEY and CDR2 SMNVEV (reference sequence). The CDR3 loop reads CASSFNSPYEQYF. CDR3 in DNA: TGTGCCAGCAGTTTCAACAGCCCTTACGAGCAGTACTTC.

V is TRBV7-9 and J is TRBJ1-6; 9 bases fit TRBD1. With 6 bases clipped from V and 1 base from J, the junction kept 10 bases outside the gene matches. The CDR3 is 18 amino acids. Germline-derived CDR1 and CDR2 are SEHNR and FQNEAQ (reference sequence). The CDR3 nucleotides are TGTGCCAGCAGTTCACCGGGACAGGGTCTGTCCTATAATTCACCCCTCCACTTT. Its protein product is CASSSPGQGLSYNSPLHF.

This clone was seen only a few times. The chain recombines TRBV4-3 with TRBJ1-5; no definite D call. Germline V CDR1 and CDR2: LGHNA, YSLEER. The CDR3 length is 13 residues. Trimming removed 4 bases from V and 4 bases from J, with 8 bases in between. CDR3 in amino acids: CASSRSLNQPQHF. The CDR3 DNA reads TGCGCCAGCAGCCGGTCCCTTAATCAGCCCCAGCATTTT.

This chain links TRBV29-1 with TRBJ1-1, with 9 bases fitting TRBD1. The CDR3 is 13 residues long. Germline CDR1 reads SQVTM; CDR2 reads ANQGSEA. V shed 7 bases and J 0 bases; nucleotides not matched to a gene: 3. The CDR3 coding sequence is TGCAGCGGGGACAGGGCAATGAACACTGAAGCTTTCTTT. Translating gives CSGDRAMNTEAFF.

This sequence joins TRBV6-6 and TRBJ1-6, with 7 bases lining up with TRBD1. The CDR3 extends over 13 amino acids. V lost 8 bases to trimming and J lost 5 bases; unmatched junction nucleotides: 3. The germline V gene encodes CDR1 MNHNY and CDR2 SVGAGI (reference sequence). The CDR3 loop is CASGGQDNSPLHF. As DNA, the CDR3 is TGTGCCAGCGGTGGACAGGATAATTCACCCCTCCACTTT.

This sequence joins TRBV6-5 and TRBJ2-5, with D perhaps matching TRBD1 (6 bases). The J call may be wrong; the DNA end is better matched by TRBJ2-7. CDR3 size: 14 residues. Germline values: CDR1 MNHEY, CDR2 SVGAGI. The CDR3 here is CASSESTGPYEQYF. CDR3 nucleotides: TGTGCCAGCAGTGAATCGACAGGCCCCTACGAGCAGTACTTC.

This chain joins TRBV7-2 and TRBJ1-2, with D unclear. This CDR3 spans 14 amino acids. Trimming removed 1 base at V and 6 bases at J, with 12 bases between. Germline V CDR1 and CDR2: SGHTA, FQGNSA. CDR3 nucleotides: TGTGCCAGCAGCTTAGGGTCGGCGTGGGATGGCTACACCTTC. This translates into CASSLGSAWDGYTF.

This chain links TRBV5-1 with TRBJ2-2; 12 bases are shared with TRBD1. V gave up 4 bases and J gave up 7 bases; unmatched junction bases: 5. The CDR3 consists of 15 residues. The V gene's germline CDR1 is SGHRS and CDR2 YFSETQ. The CDR3 protein is CASSPGQGANGELFF. CDR3 nucleotide sequence: TGCGCCAGCAGCCCGGGACAGGGGGCGAACGGGGAGCTGTTTTTT.

The chain employs TRBV5-5 and TRBJ2-7, with a tentative D call TRBD1 (6 bases). From germline, CDR1 is SGHKS and CDR2 YYEKEE (reference sequence). V shed 4 bases and J shed 0 bases, with 11 bases lying between them. The CDR3 extends over 14 amino acids. CDR3 sequence reads: CASSRTGNSYEQYF. In DNA form, the CDR3 reads TGTGCCAGCAGCCGAACAGGGAACTCCTACGAGCAGTACTTC. Full variable domain (outside the CDR3, taken from reference TRBV5-5 and TRBJ2-7): DAGVTQSPTHLIKTRGQQVTLRCSPISGHKSVSWYQQVLGQGPQFIFQYYEKEERGRGNFPDRFSARQFPNYSSELNVNALLLGDSALYLCASSRTGNSYEQYFGPGTRLTVT.

The CDR3 coding sequence is TGTGCCAGCAGTGAAGGCGGGTTCTCCTATGGCTACACCTTC. This translates into CASSEGGFSYGYTF. The rearrangement joins TRBV6-1 to TRBJ1-2, with D unclear. The V end was cut by 1 base, the J end by 4 bases, with 10 bases between. CDR3 length equals 14 residues. Germline V gene sequence: CDR1 MNHNS, CDR2 SASEGT.

This chain links TRBV19 with TRBJ2-7, with D unclear. V was trimmed by 0 bases and J by 1 base, leaving 10 bases between them. There are 15 residues in the CDR3. Looked up from germline, CDR1 is LNHDA and CDR2 is SQIVND (reference sequence). CDR3 DNA sequence: TGTGCCAGTAGTATAGATCAGGACGGATCCTACGAGCAGTACTTC. The encoded protein is CASSIDQDGSYEQYF. Based on the CDR3 plus reference TRBV19 and TRBJ2-7, the full variable domain is DGGITQSPKYLFRKEGQNVTLSCEQNLNHDAMYWYRQDPGQGLRLIYYSQIVNDFQKGDIAEGYSVSREKKESFPLTVTSAQKNPTAFYLCASSIDQDGSYEQYFGPGTRLTVT.

The chain links TRBV5-4 to TRBJ1-5, with a possible D match to TRBD1 (6 bases). This CDR3 has 14 amino acids. Trimming removed 0 bases at V and 4 bases at J, with 8 bases between. Germline V CDR1 and CDR2: SGHNT, YYREEE (reference sequence). The CDR3 here is CASSLAGQNQPQHF. The DNA of the CDR3 is TGTGCCAGCAGCTTGGCAGGACAGAATCAGCCCCAGCATTTT.

The V and J genes are TRBV7-2 and TRBJ2-7; 7 positions agree with TRBD1. CDR1 and CDR2 from the germline V gene are SGHTA and FQGNSA. V was pared by 5 bases and J by 5 bases, with 12 bases of the junction left unmatched. The CDR3 is 15 amino acids. DNA of the CDR3: TGTGCCAGCAGCAAACGGACAGGAGGCGGAAACGAGCAGTACTTC. Translating it yields CASSKRTGGGNEQYF.

Turning to this clone: Different DNA sequences within this sample yield the same CDR3. The rearrangement joins TRBV9 to TRBJ1-3; D call uncertain. Germline V gene data show CDR1 as SGDLS and CDR2 as YYNGEE. This CDR3 spans 14 amino acids. Trimming took off 2 bases at V and 0 bases at J, with 6 bases between the two ends. This chain's CDR3 is CASSVEGSGNTIYF. Written as DNA, the CDR3 is TGTGCCAGCAGCGTGGAGGGCTCTGGAAACACCATATATTTT.

V and J are TRBV13 and TRBJ2-3; D not certain. Germline V gene lookup returns CDR1 PRHDT and CDR2 FYEKMQ (reference sequence). Trimming cost V 5 bases and J 1 base, with 7 bases left between them. CDR3 length equals 13 residues. CDR3 amino acids: CASSPSGTDTQYF. The DNA for the CDR3 is TGTGCCAGCAGCCCATCAGGCACAGATACGCAGTATTTT. Drawing the rest from reference TRBV13 and TRBJ2-3, the complete variable domain is AAGVIQSPRHLIKEKRETATLKCYPIPRHDTVYWYQQGPGQDPQFLISFYEKMQSDKGSIPDRFSAQQFSDYHSELNMSSLELGDSALYFCASSPSGTDTQYFGPGTRLTVL.

The CDR3 nucleotides read TGCGCCAGCAAACCGGGAATCCATCCTGATTCACCCCTCCACTTT. Translated, it gives CASKPGIHPDSPLHF. The V call is TRBV5-1, the J call TRBJ1-6, with unresolved D. The CDR3 covers 15 residues. Between the trimmed V and J ends, which lost 6 bases and 8 bases, there was a span of 18 bases. The germline V gene encodes CDR1 SGHRS and CDR2 YFSETQ.

The rearrangement uses TRBV2 and TRBJ2-7, with 12 bases aligning to TRBD2. The germline V gene has CDR1 SNHLY and CDR2 FYNNEI. Trimming removed 3 bases from V and 9 bases from J; junction bases left unmatched: 9. The length of the CDR3 is 15 residues. The CDR3 nucleotides are TGTGCCAGCAGTGAGGAGACTAGCGGGGGTCCTAGGCAGTACTTC. This encodes CASSEETSGGPRQYF.

The chain recombines TRBV5-6 with TRBJ1-2; no firm D call. The germline V gene has CDR1 SGHDT and CDR2 YYEEEE. This CDR3 is 13 amino acids long. The V and J ends lost 0 bases and 6 bases respectively, with 9 bases between them. Here the CDR3 reads CASSLAGRDGYTF. The CDR3 DNA follows: TGTGCCAGCAGCTTGGCCGGTAGAGATGGCTACACCTTC.